These 2 T cell receptor beta chains came from one sample sequenced in a study of T cells after yellow fever vaccination. TCRdb passed the 5' RACE reads through MiXCR, listing each CDR3 protein once. The table records around 530,000 distinct CDR3 sequences, about a sixth of them present only once. The specimen comprised PBMCs, sampled about 5 days after the first yellow fever vaccination. Every receptor here comes from a man between 18 and 35 years old who received the YFV17D yellow fever vaccine.

This clonotype was seen a handful of times. V and J are TRBV29-1 and TRBJ2-1; D is possibly TRBD1 (5 bases). V was pared by 4 bases and J by 0 bases, with 10 bases between. Germline assignment: CDR1 SQVTM and CDR2 ANQGSEA. The CDR3 covers 14 residues. The CDR3 here is CSVGLDNSYNEQFF. CDR3 coding DNA: TGCAGCGTTGGTTTGGACAACTCCTACAATGAGCAGTTCTTC.

This clonotype was recorded at least ten times. CDR3 amino acids: CASSPGGLAVGTDTQYF. Here the CDR3 DNA reads TGTGCCAGCAGCCCGGGGGGACTAGCGGTCGGCACAGATACGCAGTATTTT. This chain connects TRBV11-2 to TRBJ2-3, with 11 positions matching TRBD2. The J segment lost 1 base and the V segment lost 5 bases, leaving 8 bases of the junction unmatched. CDR3 length: 17 residues. Germline CDR1 and CDR2: SGHAT and FQNNGV.